The 12 T cell receptor beta chains given below trace back to one sample, sequenced in a study of T cell responses to AZD1222 COVID-19 vaccine. Profiled with immunoSEQ multiplex PCR; TCRdb holds only in-frame clones, not every one. The sample lists around 120,000 clones; 85% to 90% were seen once. The material was peripheral blood, obtained on day 0 of AZD1222 vaccination. Receptors originate from an adult in good health.

This rearrangement joins TRBV12-3 or TRBV12-4 to TRBJ1-1, with 7 bases fitting TRBD1. The CDR3 is made up of 13 amino acids. J lost 1 base, V lost 6 bases, and 2 bases had no gene match. The CDR3 region is CASRGTANTEAFF. The CDR3 DNA is TGTGCCAGCAGAGGGACAGCGAACACTGAAGCTTTCTTT.

The chain links TRBV3-1 (or the pseudogene TRBV3-2) to TRBJ2-3; perhaps D is TRBD1 or TRBD2 (6 bases each). The CDR3 is made up of 14 amino acids. Germline CDR1 and CDR2: LGHDT and YNNKEL (reference sequence). V shed 4 bases and J shed 2 bases, with 10 bases lying between them. DNA for the CDR3: TGTGCCAGCAGCCCGGGGGCAGCCACAGATACGCAGTATTTT. This translates into CASSPGAATDTQYF.

The chain uses TRBV9 and TRBJ2-3, with TRBD1 identical over 10 bases. Trimming removed 3 bases from V and 5 bases from J; junction bases left unmatched: 12. This CDR3 has 17 amino acids. Germline loops: CDR1 SGDLS, CDR2 YYNGEE. The CDR3 loop is CASSGFTGTGVVDTQYF. The CDR3 DNA reads as TGTGCCAGCAGCGGATTTACCGGGACAGGGGTTGTAGATACGCAGTATTTT.

This chain uses TRBV24-1 with TRBJ2-1, with unresolved D. CDR1 is KGHDR, CDR2 SFDVKD, per germline. V was cut by 2 bases and J by 6 bases, with 10 bases left in between. The CDR3 extends over 14 amino acids. The CDR3 here is CATSDSDVPNEQFF. The CDR3 DNA reads as TGTGCCACCAGTGATTCGGACGTTCCCAATGAGCAGTTCTTC.

The chain joins TRBV19 to TRBJ1-2, with 7 positions matching TRBD1. Per germline, CDR1 LNHDA and CDR2 SQIVND (reference sequence). This CDR3 comprises 12 residues. V lost 7 bases, J lost 4 bases, and 3 bases stayed unmatched. CDR3 sequence reads: CASMGQIYGYTF. CDR3 coding DNA: TGTGCCAGTATGGGACAGATCTATGGCTACACCTTC.

The chain joins TRBV29-1 to TRBJ1-2, with a tentative D call TRBD1 (5 bases). Germline CDR1 and CDR2: SQVTM and ANQGSEA. Deletions cut 3 bases from V and 4 bases from J, with 9 bases between. The CDR3 covers 12 residues. CDR3 nucleotides: TGCAGCGTTGATCGGGGGAGCTATGGCTACACCTTC. It is translated as CSVDRGSYGYTF. Combining the CDR3 with reference TRBV29-1 and TRBJ1-2 gives the whole variable domain SAVISQKPSRDICQRGTSLTIQCQVDSQVTMMFWYRQQPGQSLTLIATANQGSEATYESGFVIDKFPISRPNLTFSTLTVSNMSPEDSSIYLCSVDRGSYGYTFGSGTRLTVV.

This clone was seen a handful of times. The rearrangement uses TRBV5-6 and TRBJ1-6; no clear D gene. The length of the CDR3 is 15 residues. In germline, CDR1 is SGHDT, CDR2 YYEEEE. Trimming took 0 bases from V and 10 from J, leaving 14 bases between them. This chain's CDR3 is CASSLGRHVGSPLHF. CDR3 nucleotide sequence: TGTGCCAGCAGCTTGGGTAGACATGTAGGATCACCCCTCCACTTT.

This rearrangement joins TRBV6-4 to TRBJ2-2; D remains ambiguous. V lost 4 bases and J 6 bases, leaving 9 bases between the germline ends. Germline CDR1 reads MRHNA; CDR2 reads SNTAGT. There are 13 residues in the CDR3. CDR3 residues: CASSAYLAGELFF. For the CDR3, the DNA is TGTGCCAGCAGTGCTTATCTAGCCGGGGAGCTGTTTTTT.

J is TRBJ1-6 and V is TRBV2, with D perhaps matching TRBD1 (6 bases). This CDR3 spans 15 amino acids. The germline gives CDR1 SNHLY, CDR2 FYNNEI. Trimming removed 4 bases at V and 7 bases at J, with 14 bases between. The CDR3 here is CASSGSGAGNSPLHF. The CDR3, as DNA: TGTGCCAGCAGTGGGTCAGGGGCCGGGAATTCACCCCTCCACTTT.

The chain employs TRBV7-2 and TRBJ1-3, with 8 bases matching TRBD1. The length of the CDR3 is 15 residues. The J segment lost 6 bases and the V segment lost 8 bases, leaving 12 bases of the junction unmatched. Germline V gene sequence: CDR1 SGHTA, CDR2 FQGNSA. CDR3 in DNA: TGTGCCAGCGGGGTTCGACAGGGGACCGCAAACACCATATATTTT. This encodes CASGVRQGTANTIYF.

Worth noting for this clone: Other DNA sequences in this sample translate to the same CDR3. The rearrangement links TRBV18 to TRBJ1-5, with D hard to call. CDR1 and CDR2 from the germline V gene are KGHSH and LQKENI. CDR3 length equals 13 residues. The V gene lost 0 bases and the J gene lost 2 bases, with 2 bases spanning the gap. In DNA form, the CDR3 reads TGTGCCAGCTCACCACCGGGCAATCAGCCCCAGCATTTT. Residues: CASSPPGNQPQHF.

V and J are TRBV19 and TRBJ2-5; 14 bases map to TRBD2. CDR1 and CDR2 from the germline V gene are LNHDA and SQIVND (reference sequence). CDR3 length: 18 residues. J gave up 2 bases and V 0 bases, and 5 bases lay outside the gene matches. The CDR3 DNA follows: TGTGCCAGTAGTATAGAATTCAGGACTAGCGGGGGGCAAGAGACCCAGTACTTC. This gives the protein CASSIEFRTSGGQETQYF.